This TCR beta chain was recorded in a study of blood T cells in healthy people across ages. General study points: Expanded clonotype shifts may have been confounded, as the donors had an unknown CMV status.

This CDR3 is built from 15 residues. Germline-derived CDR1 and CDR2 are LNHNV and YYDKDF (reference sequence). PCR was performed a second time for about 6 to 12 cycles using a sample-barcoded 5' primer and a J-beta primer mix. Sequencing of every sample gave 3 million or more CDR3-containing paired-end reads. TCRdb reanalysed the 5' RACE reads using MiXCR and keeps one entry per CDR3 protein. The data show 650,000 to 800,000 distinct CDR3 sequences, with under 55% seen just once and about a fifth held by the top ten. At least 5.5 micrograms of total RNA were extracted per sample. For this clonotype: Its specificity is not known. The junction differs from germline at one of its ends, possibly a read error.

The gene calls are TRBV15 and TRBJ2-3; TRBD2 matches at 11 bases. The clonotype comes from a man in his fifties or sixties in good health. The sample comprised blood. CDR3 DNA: TGTGCCAGCAGCTCTACCGGGACTAGCGGAGATACGCAGTATTTT. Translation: CASSSTGTSGDTQYF.